This T cell receptor (beta chain) derives from a study of T cell changes during pregnancy in multiple sclerosis (dated by TCRdb to about 2019). About the investigation overall: In women with multiple sclerosis, the researchers looked at how the T cell repertoire shifted as pregnancy progressed.

According to the germline V gene (reference sequence), CDR1 reads GTSNPN and CDR2 reads SVGIG. The CDR3 measures 13 amino acids from cysteine to phenylalanine. The read is trimmed to its CDR3 DNA, 39 bases read in frame from base 1. Cut back by 8 bases and 3 bases, the V and J ends lie 14 bases apart. Library prep was done by the immunoSEQ multiplex PCR assay. The table was pulled from immuneACCESS by TCRdb, which kept in-frame rearrangements only. Such tables lose some clones; where checked, under half of the loss comes from unresolved V genes, and the rest has no known cause. In all, the sample holds around 60,000 clones, and about 93% of those were seen once. In total, the top ten clones hold 0.36% of the sample. As regards this clone: There is no known antigen for this receptor. No much larger clone is present one base from it, and per-base qualities are unavailable.

This receptor was identified in a female donor with multiple sclerosis, enrolled in a pregnancy study. The sample was CD4+ T cells from peripheral blood mononuclear cells, taken before pregnancy. The chain employs TRBV30 and TRBJ1-5, with a tentative D gene TRBD1 over 6 matching bases. CDR3 protein: CAGATGLNQPQHF. The DNA is TGTGCCGGAGCGACAGGCCTCAATCAGCCCCAGCATTTT. This CDR3, with the reference TRBV30 and TRBJ1-5 proteins standing in past its ends, gives the full variable domain SQTIHQWPATLVQPVGSPLSLECTVEGTSNPNLYWYRQAAGRGLQLLFYSVGIGQISSEVPQNLSASRPQDRQFILSSKKLLLSDSGFYLCAGATGLNQPQHFGDGTRLSIL.